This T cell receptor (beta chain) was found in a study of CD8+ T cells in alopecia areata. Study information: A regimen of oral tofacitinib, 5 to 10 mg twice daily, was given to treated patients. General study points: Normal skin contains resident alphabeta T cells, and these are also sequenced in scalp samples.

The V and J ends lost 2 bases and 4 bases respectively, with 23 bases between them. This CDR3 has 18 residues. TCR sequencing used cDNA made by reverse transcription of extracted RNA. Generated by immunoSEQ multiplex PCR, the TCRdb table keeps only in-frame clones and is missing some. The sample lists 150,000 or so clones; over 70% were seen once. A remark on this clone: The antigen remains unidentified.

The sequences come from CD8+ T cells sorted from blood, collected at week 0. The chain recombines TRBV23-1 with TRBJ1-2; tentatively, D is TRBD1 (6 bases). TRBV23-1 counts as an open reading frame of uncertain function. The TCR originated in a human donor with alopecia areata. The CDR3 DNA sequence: TGCGCCAGCAGTCAAGTATTCGGGACAAGTTTATGTTCCTATGGCTACACCTTC. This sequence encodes CASSQVFGTSLCSYGYTF.